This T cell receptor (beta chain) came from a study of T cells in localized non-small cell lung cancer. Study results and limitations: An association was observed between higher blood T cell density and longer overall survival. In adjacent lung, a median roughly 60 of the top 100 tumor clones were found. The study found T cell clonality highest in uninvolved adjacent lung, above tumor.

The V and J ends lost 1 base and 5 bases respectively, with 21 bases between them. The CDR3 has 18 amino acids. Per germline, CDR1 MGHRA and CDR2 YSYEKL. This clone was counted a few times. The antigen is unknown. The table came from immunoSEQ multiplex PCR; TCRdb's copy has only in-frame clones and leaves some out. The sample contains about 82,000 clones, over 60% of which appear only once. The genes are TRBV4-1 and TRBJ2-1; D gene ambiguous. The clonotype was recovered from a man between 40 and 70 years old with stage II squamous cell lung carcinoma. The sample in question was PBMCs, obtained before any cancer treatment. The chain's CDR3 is CASSQVDLGIVLHNEQFF. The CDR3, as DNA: TGCGCCAGCAGCCAAGTCGATTTGGGTATTGTTCTGCACAATGAGCAGTTCTTC.